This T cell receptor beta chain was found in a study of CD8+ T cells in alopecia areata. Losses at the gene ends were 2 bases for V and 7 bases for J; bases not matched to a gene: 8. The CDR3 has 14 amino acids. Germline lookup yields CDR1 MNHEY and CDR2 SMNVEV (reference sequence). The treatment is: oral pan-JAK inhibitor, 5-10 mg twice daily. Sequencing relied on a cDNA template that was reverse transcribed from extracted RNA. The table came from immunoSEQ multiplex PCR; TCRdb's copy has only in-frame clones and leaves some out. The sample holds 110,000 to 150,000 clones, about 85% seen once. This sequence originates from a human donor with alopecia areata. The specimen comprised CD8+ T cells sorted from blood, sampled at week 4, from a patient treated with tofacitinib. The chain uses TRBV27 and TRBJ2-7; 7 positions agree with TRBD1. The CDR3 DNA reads TGTGCCAGCAGTTTACTGGACAGGCTGATGGAGCAGTACTTC. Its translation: CASSLLDRLMEQYF.